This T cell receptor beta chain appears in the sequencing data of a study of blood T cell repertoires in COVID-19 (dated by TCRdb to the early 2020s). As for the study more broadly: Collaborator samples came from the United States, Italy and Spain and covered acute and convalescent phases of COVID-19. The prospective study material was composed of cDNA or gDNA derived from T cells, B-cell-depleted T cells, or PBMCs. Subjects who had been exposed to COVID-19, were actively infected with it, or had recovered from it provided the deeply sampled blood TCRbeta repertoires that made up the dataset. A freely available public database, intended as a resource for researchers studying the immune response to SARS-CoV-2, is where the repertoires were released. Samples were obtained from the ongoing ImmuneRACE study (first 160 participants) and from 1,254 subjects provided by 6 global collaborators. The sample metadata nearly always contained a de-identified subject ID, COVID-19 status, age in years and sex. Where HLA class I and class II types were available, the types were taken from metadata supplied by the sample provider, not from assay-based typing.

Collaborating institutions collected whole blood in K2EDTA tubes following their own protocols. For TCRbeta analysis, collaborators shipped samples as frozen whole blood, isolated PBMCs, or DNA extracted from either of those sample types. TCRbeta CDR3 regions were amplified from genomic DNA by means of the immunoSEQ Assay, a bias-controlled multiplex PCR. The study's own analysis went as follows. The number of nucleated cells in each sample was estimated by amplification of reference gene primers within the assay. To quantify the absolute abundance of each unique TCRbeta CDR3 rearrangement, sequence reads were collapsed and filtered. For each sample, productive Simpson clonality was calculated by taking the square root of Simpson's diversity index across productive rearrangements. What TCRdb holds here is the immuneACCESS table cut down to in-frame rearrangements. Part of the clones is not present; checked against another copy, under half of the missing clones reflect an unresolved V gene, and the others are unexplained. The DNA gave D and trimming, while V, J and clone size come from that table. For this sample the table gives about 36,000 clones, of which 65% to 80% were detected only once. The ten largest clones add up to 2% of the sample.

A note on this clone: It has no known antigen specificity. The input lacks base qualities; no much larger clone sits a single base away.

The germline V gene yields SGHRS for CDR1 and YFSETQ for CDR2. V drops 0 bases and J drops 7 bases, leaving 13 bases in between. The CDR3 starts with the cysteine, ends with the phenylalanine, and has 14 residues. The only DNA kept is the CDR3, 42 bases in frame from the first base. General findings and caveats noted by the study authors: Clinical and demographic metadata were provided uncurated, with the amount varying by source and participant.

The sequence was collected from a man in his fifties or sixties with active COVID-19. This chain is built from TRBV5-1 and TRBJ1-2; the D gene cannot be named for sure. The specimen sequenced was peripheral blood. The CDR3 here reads CASSLEAVAGGYTF. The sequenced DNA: TGCGCCAGCAGCTTGGAGGCGGTGGCGGGTGGCTACACCTTC.